The 5 T cell receptor beta chains given below trace back to one sample, sequenced in a study of identical twins (dated by TCRdb to about 2016). Receptor libraries were prepared by 5' RACE. The listed sequencing device is Illumina HiSeq 2000. TCRdb took the public reads, trimmed them with fastp at Q25, ran MiXCR for clone calling and kept in-frame beta chains. Entries are consolidated by CDR3 protein sequence, retaining the most common genes and DNA. This sample is represented by 400,000 to 650,000 distinct CDR3 sequences; under 25% of them were singletons. Of the sample, 0.75% to 0.95% is held by the ten largest clones. The same specimen was also included in a second study, on T cells expressing NK-cell markers.

Sequencing was carried out using CD4+ T cells sorted from blood. These receptors originate from a woman between 18 and 30 years old in good health.

There are a few counts of this clonotype. The V call is TRBV6-2 or TRBV6-3, the J call TRBJ1-2; 9 bases agree with TRBD1. The V gene end was trimmed by 4 bases and the J gene end by 7 bases; junction bases not matched to a gene: 4. This CDR3 spans 13 amino acids. Looked up from germline, CDR1 is MNHEY and CDR2 is SVGEGT. This chain's CDR3 is CASSSDRGFGYTF. DNA of the CDR3: TGTGCCAGCAGTTCGGACAGGGGATTTGGCTACACCTTC.

V gene TRBV5-1 combines with J gene TRBJ2-4; unclear D gene. Germline V gives CDR1 SGHRS, CDR2 YFSETQ. CDR3 size: 14 residues. V lost 5 bases and J lost 6, with 15 bases in between. CDR3: CASRDSAAANIQYF. DNA of the CDR3: TGCGCCAGCAGAGATTCGGCGGCTGCAAACATTCAGTACTTC.

This chain joins TRBV7-2 and TRBJ2-7; the D is unclear. The V gene's germline CDR1 is SGHTA and CDR2 FQGNSA. The CDR3 runs to 13 residues. V was pared by 3 bases and J by 5 bases, with 11 bases between. CDR3 protein: CASSFGAQHEQYF. CDR3 sequence (DNA): TGTGCCAGCAGCTTTGGAGCGCAGCACGAGCAGTACTTC.

This clonotype has more than one count but fewer than ten. This chain links TRBV6-2 or TRBV6-3 with TRBJ1-2; no clear D. This CDR3 is 16 amino acids long. V lost 10 bases, J lost 1 base, and 22 bases lay in between. The V gene's germline CDR1 is MNHEY and CDR2 SVGEGT. In DNA, the CDR3 is TGTGCCACTCGGAGGACCTATTACGACGGTAACTATGGCTACACCTTC. This sequence encodes CATRRTYYDGNYGYTF.

A few counts support this clonotype. The chain combines TRBV7-9 with TRBJ1-4; D is undetermined. Germline-derived CDR1 and CDR2 are SEHNR and FQNEAQ (reference sequence). Trimming shortened V by 10 bases and J by 1 base, and 13 bases separated the two germline ends. CDR3 size: 14 residues. This CDR3 reads CATALIGTNEKLFF. DNA of the CDR3: TGTGCCACCGCACTTATCGGAACTAATGAAAAACTGTTTTTT. The full variable domain, completed using reference TRBV7-9 and TRBJ1-4, is DTGVSQNPRHKITKRGQNVTFRCDPISEHNRLYWYRQTLGQGPEFLTYFQNEAQLEKSRLLSDRFSAERPKGSFSTLEIQRTEQGDSAMYLCATALIGTNEKLFFGSGTQLSVL.